This T cell receptor beta chain was captured by sequencing in a study of cytomegalovirus exposure and HLA in healthy donors. The PCR was carried out with 60 Vbeta primers and 13 Jbeta primers. Produced via immunoSEQ multiplex PCR; TCRdb's table is partial and in-frame only. This table holds around 250,000 clones, about 90% found once. V was pared by 6 bases and J by 4 bases, with 15 bases of the junction left unmatched. The length of the CDR3 is 18 residues. Per germline, CDR1 WSHSY and CDR2 SAAADI. Points from the study as a whole: HLA-A and HLA-B allele assignments for most subjects were reportedly predicted accurately using TCR beta sequences.

In regard to this clone: No antigen is known for it.

The clonotype was recovered from a girl aged 2 to 9 in good health and CMV-seronegative. V usage is TRBV10-2 and J usage is TRBJ2-5, with 12 bases matching TRBD1. The specimen sequenced was PBMCs. The CDR3 here is CASRELGQGAGEGETQYF. The CDR3 DNA is TGCGCCAGCAGAGAACTGGGACAGGGGGCGGGTGAAGGAGAGACCCAGTACTTC.